These T cell receptor beta chains were read from a single sample in a study of tumor-infiltrating lymphocytes in localized non-small cell lung cancer. Assay: immunoSEQ multiplex PCR; the TCRdb copy retains only in-frame clones and omits some. Of tens of thousands of clones listed, 70% to 90% were seen once; the top ten hold approximately 2%. Sequencing was carried out using lung tumor tissue. These receptors originate from a human donor with non-small cell lung cancer. The CDR3 runs from the conserved cysteine through the conserved F or W. A D gene is named only where the DNA matches it firmly. Size is stated for part of the rows, as once, few or many counts, or as a class when the clone is expanded.

TRBV6-5	TRBD1	TRBJ2-1	NA	TGTGCCAGCAAGAGGACAGGGGGCTACAATGAGCAGTTCTTC	CASKRTGGYNEQFF
TRBV20-1	NA	TRBJ1-4	NA	TGCAGTGCTTACGGGCCTGAAAAACTGTTTTTT	CSAYGPEKLFF
TRBV7-3	TRBD2	TRBJ2-2	NA	TGTGCCAGCAGCTTTAGCGGGGGGGCCAGCGGGGAGCTGTTTTTT	CASSFSGGASGELFF
TRBV9	NA	TRBJ1-5	NA	TGTGCCAGCAGCGTAGACGGTAGCAATCAGCCCCAGCATTTT	CASSVDGSNQPQHF
TRBV30	NA	TRBJ2-1	NA	TGTGCCTGGAGTGGGACAGCGTTTCGCTCCTACAATGAGCAGTTCTTC	CAWSGTAFRSYNEQFF
TRBV7-2	NA	TRBJ1-6	few	TGTGCCAGCAGCTTACAGCTCGGGAAGTCACCCCTCCACTTT	CASSLQLGKSPLHF
TRBV2	NA	TRBJ2-1	once	TGTGCCAGCAGTCCCCCCCTGGACCCTAACAATGAGCAGTTCTTC	CASSPPLDPNNEQFF
TRBV18	NA	TRBJ1-2	NA	TGTGCCAGCTCACCACCGGGTCCGGGGGCGAGGTATGGCTACACCTTC	CASSPPGPGARYGYTF
TRBV10-3	NA	TRBJ2-3	NA	TGTGCCATCAGTGACCCCCGGGGGAGCACAGATACGCAGTATTTT	CAISDPRGSTDTQYF
TRBV6-6	NA	TRBJ2-7	once	TGTGCCAGCAGTGCCTTCACGTACGAGCAGTACTTC	CASSAFTYEQYF
TRBV7-2	TRBD1	TRBJ1-1	NA	TGTGCCAGCAGTAGACAGGGGGTTGAGGAAGCTTTCTTT	CASSRQGVEEAFF
TRBV10-3	NA	TRBJ2-2	NA	TGTGCCATCAGTGACGTGACCGGGGAGCTGTTTTTT	CAISDVTGELFF
TRBV5-1	NA	TRBJ1-2	NA	TGCGCCAGCAGCCTTGGGGACGGAAGGGGCCTCGGCGGCTACACCTTC	CASSLGDGRGLGGYTF
TRBV18	NA	TRBJ1-3	once	TGTGCCAGCTCACCTCCTGGAAACACCATATATTTT	CASSPPGNTIYF
TRBV6-5	TRBD1	TRBJ1-2	NA	TGTGCCAGCAGTGGGACAGAGATCTATGGCTACACCTTC	CASSGTEIYGYTF
TRBV9	NA	TRBJ1-6	NA	TGTGCCAGCAGCGAATCGGGGCAGGGAACTTCACCCCTCCACTTT	CASSESGQGTSPLHF
TRBV4-3	TRBD2	TRBJ2-7	few	TGCGCCAGCAGCCAAGGGAGGGCGGGGGGCCCCTACGAGCAGTACTTC	CASSQGRAGGPYEQYF
TRBV4-3	NA	TRBJ1-6	NA	TGCGCCAGCAGGGATGCGGGAAATTCACCCCTCCACTTT	CASRDAGNSPLHF
TRBV20-1	NA	TRBJ1-1	NA	TGCAGTGCTAGTAGGAACACTGAAGCTTTCTTT	CSASRNTEAFF
TRBV25-1	NA	TRBJ1-6	NA	TGTGCCAGCAGTGAATTTGTGAGCTCCTATAATTCACCCCTCCACTTT	CASSEFVSSYNSPLHF
TRBV15	TRBD2	TRBJ2-2	NA	TGTGCCACCAGCAGAGATAAAGGACTAGCGGGAGGGGAGCTGTTTTTT	CATSRDKGLAGGELFF
TRBV7-9	NA	TRBJ2-2	NA	TGTGCCAGCAGCTTAGTAAGCGGGAACACCGGGGAGCTGTTTTTT	CASSLVSGNTGELFF
TRBV7-2	NA	TRBJ2-2	NA	TGTGCCAGCAGCTTAGTGGAAGGGGCCGGGGAGCTGTTTTTT	CASSLVEGAGELFF
TRBV7-2	NA	TRBJ1-3	NA	TGTGCCAGCAGCGCGGACACTGGAAACACCATATATTTT	CASSADTGNTIYF
TRBV19	TRBD1	TRBJ2-1	NA	TGTGCCAGTAGCCTGACAGGGGGCAGGGGGGATGAGCAGTTCTTC	CASSLTGGRGDEQFF
TRBV18	NA	TRBJ2-7	NA	TGTGCCAGCTCACCACCGGGGGACTTCTACGAGCAGTACTTC	CASSPPGDFYEQYF
TRBV7-9	TRBD1	TRBJ1-5	NA	TGTGCCAGCAGCCCCGATCAGGGGGTAGGACAGCCCCAGCATTTT	CASSPDQGVGQPQHF
TRBV7-2	TRBD2	TRBJ2-5	NA	TGTGCCAGCAGCTGGACTAGCGGGGGGTCCCAAGAGACCCAGTACTTC	CASSWTSGGSQETQYF
TRBV5-4	NA	TRBJ2-3	NA	TGTGCCAGCGGGGGGGATACGCAGTATTTT	CASGGDTQYF
TRBV4-2	TRBD2	TRBJ2-7	NA	TGTGCCAGCAGCCAAGGTTCGGGACTAGCGGGGGAATACGAGCAGTACTTC	CASSQGSGLAGEYEQYF
TRBV4-1	NA	TRBJ1-1	NA	TGCGCCAGCAGCCATGCCGGGACTTACATATCAGAATCCGACGACACTGAAGCTTTCTTT	CASSHAGTYISESDDTEAFF
TRBV9	NA	TRBJ1-2	NA	TGTGCCAGCAGCGATACGGGCTATGGCTACACCTTC	CASSDTGYGYTF
TRBV2	NA	TRBJ2-1	NA	TGTGCCAGCAAGGAAGGACAGAACAATGAGCAGTTCTTC	CASKEGQNNEQFF
TRBV19	NA	TRBJ2-7	once	TGTGCCAGTAGTATTCCGGGGGGCGCTTCTTACGAGCAGTACTTC	CASSIPGGASYEQYF
TRBV19	NA	TRBJ2-1	NA	TGTGCCACCAACCAGATCGGGTCCTACAATGAGCAGTTCTTC	CATNQIGSYNEQFF
TRBV4-1	NA	TRBJ2-1	NA	TGCGCCAGCAGCCCGCAGCCTTCCTACAATGAGCAGTTCTTC	CASSPQPSYNEQFF
TRBV4-2	NA	TRBJ1-2	NA	TGTGCCAGCAGCCAAGATAGAAGGGACCTCTATGGCTACACCTTC	CASSQDRRDLYGYTF
TRBV7-2	TRBD2	TRBJ2-2	NA	TGTGCCAGCAGCCCCCCTAGCGGGGGGCACGGGGAGCTGTTTTTT	CASSPPSGGHGELFF
TRBV9	NA	TRBJ2-2	NA	TGTGCCAGCAGCGTCGAAATTGGCGGGGAGCTGTTTTTT	CASSVEIGGELFF
TRBV5-1	TRBD1	TRBJ1-6	NA	TGCGCCAGCAGCGGGGGACAGTTTGCGACACCCCTCCACTTT	CASSGGQFATPLHF
TRBV5-1	TRBD1	TRBJ2-7	NA	TGCGCCAGCAGCTTGGGAGGACAGGGGGCCTCCTCCTACGAGCAGTACTTC	CASSLGGQGASSYEQYF
TRBV5-4	TRBD1	TRBJ1-2	NA	TGTGCCAGCAGAGACGACAGGGAGGGCTATGGCTACACCTTC	CASRDDREGYGYTF
TRBV4-3	NA	TRBJ1-6	NA	TGCGCCAGCAGCCAAGAGGGGCGGGCCTATAATTCACCCCTCCACTTT	CASSQEGRAYNSPLHF
TRBV19	NA	TRBJ1-6	NA	TGTGCCAGTAGTATAGGTTTAAGGCAGGGGATCAATTCACCCCTCCACTTT	CASSIGLRQGINSPLHF
TRBV7-8	NA	TRBJ1-5	NA	TGTGCCAGCAGCTCCAGGGATAGCAATCAGCCCCAGCATTTT	CASSSRDSNQPQHF
TRBV18	TRBD2	TRBJ2-1	NA	TGTGCCAGCTCACGGTTCCGCGGGGGGGCCGGGGATGAGCAGTTCTTC	CASSRFRGGAGDEQFF
TRBV6-1	TRBD2	TRBJ2-3	NA	TGTGCCAGCAGCCGTAGCGGGACCACAGATACGCAGTATTTT	CASSRSGTTDTQYF
TRBV7-7	NA	TRBJ1-5	NA	TGTGCTAGCAGCTTAGAATTGGGGCAGCCCCAGCATTTT	CASSLELGQPQHF
TRBV11-2	NA	TRBJ2-5	NA	TGTGCCAGCAGCTTTGGGGAGACCCAGTACTTC	CASSFGETQYF
TRBV11-2	TRBD1	TRBJ1-6	NA	TGTGCCAGCAGCTCGGGACAGGGATCCTATAATTCACCCCTCCACTTT	CASSSGQGSYNSPLHF
TRBV28	NA	TRBJ1-1	NA	TGTGCCAGCCGGCCATGGACTTCAAACACTGAAGCTTTCTTT	CASRPWTSNTEAFF
TRBV5-1	NA	TRBJ1-1	NA	TGCGCCAGCAGCTCGCAGGATGGGTACACTGAAGCTTTCTTT	CASSSQDGYTEAFF
TRBV30	TRBD1	TRBJ1-1	NA	TGTGCCTGGAGTATATCGGACAGGGAGGGGACTGAAGCTTTCTTT	CAWSISDREGTEAFF
TRBV5-6	NA	TRBJ2-3	NA	TGTGCCAGCGGCCAGGGACTCACAGATACGCAGTATTTT	CASGQGLTDTQYF
TRBV30	TRBD1	TRBJ2-7	NA	TGTGCCTGGAGCGACAGGGGGGTGCTCTACGAGCAGTACTTC	CAWSDRGVLYEQYF
TRBV9	NA	TRBJ1-2	NA	TGTGCCAGCAGCGTCCCAGACTATGGCTACACCTTC	CASSVPDYGYTF
TRBV5-1	TRBD2	TRBJ2-5	NA	TGCGCCAGCAGCTTAACGGGACTAGCGGGGGGTACCCAAGAGACCCAGTACTTC	CASSLTGLAGGTQETQYF
TRBV6-4	TRBD2	TRBJ2-1	NA	TGTGCCAGCAGTGAAGCTAGCGGGGGGACTATTGAGCAGTTCTTC	CASSEASGGTIEQFF
TRBV12-5	NA	TRBJ1-5	NA	TGTGCTAGTGGTTTTAACAGCAATCAGCCCCAGCATTTT	CASGFNSNQPQHF
TRBV6-1	NA	TRBJ1-6	NA	TGTGCCAGCAGTGAAGTCAGGGGCCGTAATTCACCCCTCCACTTT	CASSEVRGRNSPLHF